This entry describes one T cell receptor beta chain. The antigen is undetermined. This entry comes from a study of PD-L1 blockade in urothelial cancer. Overall study context: At 3 weeks after treatment start (second dose) and again at 6 weeks, blood was analyzed.

This CDR3 has 12 amino acids. CDR1 is SGHDN and CDR2 is FVKESK in the germline V gene. The V end lost 4 bases, the J end lost 4 bases, and 2 bases lay between the germline ends. Time point here: pretreatment peripheral blood. General study results and limits: Lower pretreatment blood TCR clonality, under the median, predicted better survival, researchers reported.

Clones were read by immunoSEQ multiplex PCR, and TCRdb kept only the in-frame ones, dropping some. The sample has 45,000 or so clones, 82% seen once; the top ten hold about 1.7%. The sequenced sample was PBMCs, obtained around atezolizumab (anti-PD-L1) treatment. This chain uses TRBV14 with TRBJ2-6; no clear D gene. The TCR was taken from a man aged 50 to 59 with urothelial cancer. The DNA for the CDR3 is TGTGCCAGCAGCCCAGGGGCCAACGTCCTGACTTTC. This gives the protein CASSPGANVLTF.